These 10 T cell receptor beta chains came from one sample sequenced in a study of T cells after yellow fever vaccination. TCRdb used MiXCR to reprocess the 5' RACE reads, holding one entry per CDR3 protein. The table lists under 600,000 distinct CDR3 sequences, about 14% of them singletons. The sequences come from PBMCs, collected on the day of the yellow fever booster vaccination. Every receptor here comes from a man aged 30-40 years who received the YFV17D yellow fever vaccine.

The chain is built from TRBV7-9 and TRBJ2-3; no firm D call. Between the trimmed V and J ends, which lost 4 bases and 6 bases, there was a span of 11 bases. The CDR3 contains 13 residues. Germline loops: CDR1 SEHNR, CDR2 FQNEAQ (reference sequence). CDR3 nucleotides: TGTGCCAGCAGCTCCCCTAGTCGTGATACGCAGTATTTT. It specifies CASSSPSRDTQYF.

CDR3 nucleotides: TGTGCCACCGGTGGGGGCGCGGGAGAAAAACTGTTTTTT. It codes for CATGGGAGEKLFF. The chain links TRBV24-1 to TRBJ1-4; tentatively, D is TRBD1 (6 bases). V lost 9 bases and J 8 bases, leaving 15 bases between the germline ends. This CDR3 spans 13 amino acids. Germline assignment: CDR1 KGHDR and CDR2 SFDVKD.

In this sample, this clonotype turned up once. The V and J genes are TRBV20-1 and TRBJ2-3; D is perhaps TRBD1 or TRBD2 (6 bases each). Germline V gene sequence: CDR1 DFQATT, CDR2 SNEGSKA (reference sequence). The ends were cut back, 7 bases at V and 1 base at J, with 12 bases in the middle. This CDR3 spans 13 amino acids. CDR3 in DNA: TGCAGTGAGGGGGAGGTCGGCACAGATACGCAGTATTTT. It yields the protein CSEGEVGTDTQYF.

This clonotype came up a few times. The chain employs TRBV20-1 and TRBJ1-1; D is undetermined. CDR1 is DFQATT, CDR2 SNEGSKA, per germline (reference sequence). V lost 4 bases, J lost 0 bases, and 15 bases lay in between. The CDR3 sequence is 15 residues long. The CDR3 sequence is CSAKKLGRMNTEAFF. CDR3 nucleotide sequence: TGCAGTGCTAAAAAGTTAGGACGGATGAACACTGAAGCTTTCTTT.

This clonotype was seen a few times. The chain is built from TRBV20-1 and TRBJ1-2; 7 bases fit TRBD1. V gave up 5 bases and J gave up 7 bases; unmatched junction bases: 10. CDR1 and CDR2 from the germline V gene are DFQATT and SNEGSKA (reference sequence). The length of the CDR3 is 13 residues. In DNA, the CDR3 is TGCAGTGCTCCAGGGGACAGCCGGTTTGGCTACACCTTC. This gives the protein CSAPGDSRFGYTF.

This clonotype came up a few times. The chain couples TRBV4-2 to TRBJ1-4; D is possibly TRBD1 (6 bases). The CDR3 has 16 amino acids. CDR1 is LGHNA and CDR2 is YNFKEQ in the germline V gene. The ends were cut back, 5 bases at V and 5 bases at J, with 18 bases in the middle. DNA of the CDR3: TGTGCCAGCAGCTCCTCCCCCAGGGGCGAAAATGAAAAACTGTTTTTT. Amino acids: CASSSSPRGENEKLFF.

This clonotype appeared a few times. This chain connects TRBV9 to TRBJ2-2; D may be TRBD1 (5 bases). Per germline, CDR1 SGDLS and CDR2 YYNGEE. The CDR3 is 16 residues long. Trimming took off 3 bases at V and 5 bases at J, with 17 bases between the two ends. The CDR3 reads CASSAPQGQTTGELFF. CDR3 in DNA: TGTGCCAGCAGCGCGCCCCAGGGTCAAACTACCGGGGAGCTGTTTTTT.

This clonotype has a handful of counts. The chain links TRBV7-3 to TRBJ2-2; 13 bases agree with TRBD2. CDR3 length: 19 amino acids. V trimming: 2 bases; J trimming: 6 bases; junction bases outside the gene matches: 12. CDR1 SGHTA and CDR2 FQGTGA come from the germline V gene. The DNA for the CDR3 is TGTGCCAGCAGCTTAGTAGAGACTAGCGGGAGGAGTGCTGCCGGGGAGCTGTTTTTT. Protein product: CASSLVETSGRSAAGELFF.

The V call is TRBV30, the J call TRBJ2-7, with D unresolved. This CDR3 has 13 residues. Trimming removed 6 bases at V and 1 base at J, with 13 bases between. Germline assignment: CDR1 GTSNPN and CDR2 SVGIG (reference sequence). CDR3 region: CACSDRTSYEQYF. In DNA form, the CDR3 reads TGTGCCTGCTCGGACCGAACTTCCTACGAGCAGTACTTC.

This clonotype was observed at least ten times. This sequence joins TRBV12-3 or TRBV12-4 and TRBJ2-5; D unresolved. The length of the CDR3 is 14 residues. Trimming stripped 6 bases from V and 7 bases from J, with 18 bases between. The CDR3 is CASSPRTARGTQYF. CDR3 coding DNA: TGTGCCAGCAGCCCCCGGACGGCCAGAGGGACCCAGTACTTC.